Presented here are 29 T cell receptor beta chains from one specimen sequenced in a study of shared clonotypes between healthy human individuals. Libraries were prepared by immunoSEQ multiplex PCR; TCRdb keeps only in-frame clonotypes and omits some of them. Of 2.3 million or so clones in the sample, 93% are singletons; the top ten hold 0.35% to 0.5%. Material for sequencing was naive CD4+ T cells from PBMCs. As for subset: CD45RA+ positively selected. These receptors all stem from a man younger than 35 in good health. Some clones in this sample may be carry-over from other donors' samples.

The gene calls are TRBV15 and TRBJ2-7; possibly TRBD1 for D (5 bases). Trimming stripped 1 base from V and 6 bases from J, with 13 bases between. CDR1 is LNHNV and CDR2 is YYDKDF in the germline V gene (reference sequence). The CDR3 is 14 residues long. The DNA of the CDR3 is TGTGCCACCAGCAGAGGTGGGGCCACGCGCGAGCAGTACTTC. Protein: CATSRGGATREQYF. The full variable domain, its missing parts supplied by reference TRBV15 and TRBJ2-7, is DAMVIQNPRYQVTQFGKPVTLSCSQTLNHNVMYWYQQKSSQAPKLLFHYYDKDFNNEADTPDNFQSRRPNTSFCFLDIRSPGLGDTAMYLCATSRGGATREQYFGPGTRLTVT.

This clone was counted between two and nine times. V and J are TRBV28 and TRBJ1-5; 8 bases agree with TRBD1. Germline-derived CDR1 and CDR2 are MDHEN and SYDVKM. J lost 7 bases, V lost 10 bases, and 6 bases had no gene match. The CDR3 is 12 amino acids. The CDR3 DNA follows: TGTGCCACTGGGACAGGCGCCCAGCCCCAGCATTTT. Encoded protein: CATGTGAQPQHF.

V and J are TRBV7-9 and TRBJ2-1; tentative D call: TRBD2 (5 bases). The CDR3 is 14 residues long. Looked up from germline, CDR1 is SEHNR and CDR2 is FQNEAQ (reference sequence). Trimming took off 5 bases at V and 7 bases at J, with 15 bases between the two ends. The CDR3 DNA reads TGTGCCAGCAGCCTACAAAGCTCGGGGAATGAGCAGTTCTTC. It is translated as CASSLQSSGNEQFF.

The J gene is TRBJ2-5, the V gene TRBV5-6, with D uncertain. The CDR3 covers 12 residues. The germline V and J ends were trimmed by 4 bases and 3 bases, with 7 bases remaining between them. Germline assignment: CDR1 SGHDT and CDR2 YYEEEE. CDR3 nucleotides: TGTGCCAGCAGCACCGACAAAGAGACCCAGTACTTC. It codes for CASSTDKETQYF.

This chain uses TRBV5-1 with TRBJ2-7; no firm D call. This CDR3 has 14 amino acids. The ends were cut back, 4 bases at V and 2 bases at J, with 13 bases in the middle. The germline V gene encodes CDR1 SGHRS and CDR2 YFSETQ. In DNA form, the CDR3 reads TGCGCCAGCAGCCGTCAGGCGGATACCTACGAGCAGTACTTC. It translates to CASSRQADTYEQYF.

The chain joins TRBV6-6 to TRBJ2-4; 9 bases fit TRBD1. The length of the CDR3 is 15 residues. J lost 8 bases, V lost 3 bases, and 8 bases had no gene match. Looked up from germline, CDR1 is MNHNY and CDR2 is SVGAGI (reference sequence). Written as DNA, the CDR3 is TGTGCCAGCAGTTATGGGACAGGGCGGGTGGACATTCAGTACTTC. Translation: CASSYGTGRVDIQYF.

The V call is TRBV27, the J call TRBJ2-4; 7 bases fit TRBD1. The CDR3 sequence is 14 residues long. Germline V gene data show CDR1 as MNHEY and CDR2 as SMNVEV (reference sequence). With V trimmed by 4 bases and J by 6 bases, 6 bases remained unmatched. This CDR3 reads CASSSNRGGNIQYF. CDR3 bases: TGTGCCAGCAGTTCGAACAGGGGTGGAAACATTCAGTACTTC.

This chain links TRBV28 with TRBJ2-3; 9 bases are a match to TRBD2. V shed 3 bases, J shed 8 bases, and the junction held 12 bases outside the gene matches. The CDR3 is 16 residues long. The germline V gene encodes CDR1 MDHEN and CDR2 SYDVKM. The CDR3 coding sequence is TGTGCCAGCAGTTTTGGGGTTAGTAGCGGGAGTCGTACGCAGTATTTT. Its translation: CASSFGVSSGSRTQYF.

This clone was detected a few times. The DNA for the CDR3 is TGTGCCAGCAGTTTATCAAGCAATCAGCCCCAGCATTTT. Translation gives CASSLSSNQPQHF. J is TRBJ1-5 and V is TRBV6-5; D unclear. The ends were cut back, 4 bases at V and 1 base at J, with 5 bases in the middle. The CDR3 covers 13 residues. In germline, CDR1 is MNHEY, CDR2 SVGAGI.

The chain links TRBV11-2 to TRBJ2-5; the D is unclear. Germline V gene lookup returns CDR1 SGHAT and CDR2 FQNNGV. V was pared by 4 bases and J by 9 bases, with 15 bases between. There are 13 residues in the CDR3. The CDR3 DNA follows: TGTGCCAGCAGCTCCTACGGGCCAGTGGCCCAGTACTTC. It encodes CASSSYGPVAQYF. The full variable domain, with the rest looked up from reference TRBV11-2 and TRBJ2-5, is EAGVAQSPRYKIIEKRQSVAFWCNPISGHATLYWYQQILGQGPKLLIQFQNNGVVDDSQLPKDRFSAERLKGVDSTLKIQPAKLEDSAVYLCASSSYGPVAQYFGPGTRLLVL.

This clone was detected only once. The chain links TRBV6-5 to TRBJ1-3; 8 nucleotides match TRBD1. J lost 5 bases, V lost 6 bases, and 9 bases had no gene match. Per the germline V gene, CDR1 is MNHEY and CDR2 is SVGAGI. The CDR3 has 15 residues. The CDR3 nucleotides are TGTGCCAGCAGCCGCGACAGGGGCACGAGAAACACCATATATTTT. This gives the protein CASSRDRGTRNTIYF.

The rearrangement joins TRBV2 to TRBJ2-5; D gene uncertain. V lost 3 bases and J lost 5, with 4 bases in between. Germline V gene sequence: CDR1 SNHLY, CDR2 FYNNEI. CDR3 length: 11 amino acids. CDR3: CASSDSETQYF. In DNA form, the CDR3 reads TGTGCCAGCAGTGACTCCGAGACCCAGTACTTC.

The chain is built from TRBV11-2 and TRBJ1-3; tentatively, D is TRBD1 (5 bases). Germline lookup yields CDR1 SGHAT and CDR2 FQNNGV. V lost 0 bases to trimming and J lost 5 bases, with 11 bases between them. CDR3 length: 15 residues. The CDR3 here is CASSLDSGGRNTIYF. CDR3 DNA: TGTGCCAGCAGCTTAGATTCGGGGGGGAGAAACACCATATATTTT.

This sequence joins TRBV29-1 and TRBJ2-2; no definite D call. Trimming removed 7 bases at V and 6 bases at J, with 12 bases between. The CDR3 consists of 12 residues. CDR1 SQVTM and CDR2 ANQGSEA come from the germline V gene. DNA of the CDR3: TGCAGCGCTGGCCAGGTTGCCGGGGAGCTGTTTTTT. Translating gives CSAGQVAGELFF.

The sample holds one count of this clone. The J gene is TRBJ1-3, the V gene TRBV9; D not certain. Per the germline V gene, CDR1 is SGDLS and CDR2 is YYNGEE. This CDR3 is built from 16 residues. Trimming stripped 4 bases from V and 0 bases from J, with 14 bases between. The CDR3 loop reads CASSNLGGSSGNTIYF. The CDR3, as DNA: TGTGCCAGCAGCAATTTGGGCGGCAGCTCTGGAAACACCATATATTTT.

Comments on this clone: Other DNA sequences in the same sample also yield this CDR3. V usage is TRBV7-2 and J usage is TRBJ2-2, with 12 bases aligning to TRBD2. From germline, CDR1 is SGHTA and CDR2 FQGNSA. V was clipped by 3 bases and J by 5 bases; unmatched bases: 1. This CDR3 region has 15 residues. This CDR3 is CASSFLAGGTGELFF. The CDR3 region has the DNA TGTGCCAGCAGCTTTCTAGCGGGAGGGACCGGGGAGCTGTTTTTT.

This chain uses TRBV7-8 with TRBJ2-1; D ambiguous. The CDR3 runs to 15 residues. Between the trimmed V and J ends, which lost 2 bases and 8 bases, there was a span of 16 bases. Germline CDR1 SGHVS, CDR2 FQNEAQ. Here the CDR3 DNA reads TGTGCCAGCAGCTTACCCCGCTTTGGAGCGTATGAGCAGTTCTTC. Translating it yields CASSLPRFGAYEQFF.

The chain carries TRBV25-1 and TRBJ2-3; D is unresolved. V gave up 3 bases and J gave up 1 base, with 14 bases separating them. The germline gives CDR1 MGHDK, CDR2 SYGVNS. The CDR3 spans 16 residues. The CDR3: CASSDPQTTGTDTQYF. In DNA form, the CDR3 reads TGTGCCAGCAGTGACCCCCAGACCACTGGCACAGATACGCAGTATTTT.

Turning to this clone: This same CDR3 is encoded by further DNA sequences in the sample. The rearrangement links TRBV6-5 to TRBJ1-1; TRBD1 matches 7 bases. The V gene's germline CDR1 is MNHEY and CDR2 SVGAGI. V lost 3 bases, J lost 1 base, and 5 bases stayed unmatched. CDR3 length equals 15 residues. The CDR3 DNA reads as TGTGCCAGCAGTTATAACAGGGGTCCGAACACTGAAGCTTTCTTT. Encoded protein: CASSYNRGPNTEAFF.

The chain joins TRBV9 to TRBJ2-3; 10 bases are a match to TRBD2. Germline trimming cut 2 bases from V and 5 bases from J; bases unmatched to any gene: 8. The CDR3 has 16 residues. Germline CDR1 SGDLS, CDR2 YYNGEE. CDR3 residues: CASSVGLAGDGDTQYF. Written as DNA, the CDR3 is TGTGCCAGCAGCGTGGGGCTAGCGGGAGATGGAGATACGCAGTATTTT.

This chain joins TRBV27 and TRBJ2-7, with TRBD1 as a possible D gene (6 bases). Trimming removed 1 base at V and 4 bases at J, with 11 bases between. CDR3 length equals 14 residues. Germline CDR1 and CDR2: MNHEY and SMNVEV (reference sequence). The DNA for the CDR3 is TGTGCCAGCAGTTTATGGGCAGGGGATTACGAGCAGTACTTC. Residues: CASSLWAGDYEQYF.

This rearrangement joins TRBV5-1 to TRBJ2-1; 7 bases are shared with TRBD2. CDR1 and CDR2 from the germline V gene are SGHRS and YFSETQ. This CDR3 comprises 16 residues. Trimming cost V 4 bases and J 4 bases; bases outside gene matches: 11. The CDR3 sequence is CASSGVSLADYNEQFF. The CDR3, as DNA: TGCGCCAGCAGCGGGGTGAGTCTAGCGGATTACAATGAGCAGTTCTTC.

About this clone itself: Other nucleotide sequences from this sample produce the same CDR3. The V and J genes are TRBV28 and TRBJ2-1; D call uncertain. V was cut by 3 bases and J by 7 bases, with 13 bases left in between. This CDR3 region has 14 residues. Germline V gene data show CDR1 as MDHEN and CDR2 as SYDVKM. The CDR3: CASSLARAGNEQFF. The CDR3 bases are TGTGCCAGCAGTTTGGCACGGGCCGGTAATGAGCAGTTCTTC.

With regard to this clone: Other nucleotide sequences in the sample specify the same CDR3. V gene TRBV28 combines with J gene TRBJ2-5; D gene ambiguous. Looked up from germline, CDR1 is MDHEN and CDR2 is SYDVKM. V was pared by 6 bases and J by 7 bases, with 9 bases between. CDR3 length: 11 residues. The CDR3 here is CASSLGGTQYF. CDR3 sequence (DNA): TGTGCCAGCAGCTTGGGCGGGACCCAGTACTTC.

This clone is a singleton in its sample. The rearrangement uses TRBV28 and TRBJ2-7, with TRBD2 matching 7 bases. The CDR3 contains 17 residues. The V segment lost 1 base and the J segment 0 bases; nucleotides outside the gene matches: 9. Germline V gene sequence: CDR1 MDHEN, CDR2 SYDVKM. CDR3 nucleotide sequence: TGTGCCAGCAGTTTATCCTCAGGGAGGGCCTTCTCCTACGAGCAGTACTTC. Encoded protein: CASSLSSGRAFSYEQYF.

The chain couples TRBV5-4 to TRBJ2-2; 7 positions match TRBD1. The CDR3 covers 15 residues. V trimming: 4 bases; J trimming: 1 base; junction bases outside the gene matches: 4. Germline assignment: CDR1 SGHNT and CDR2 YYREEE (reference sequence). CDR3 DNA: TGTGCCAGCAGCCCGGGACAGCGGAACACCGGGGAGCTGTTTTTT. Translating gives CASSPGQRNTGELFF.

The J gene is TRBJ2-1, the V gene TRBV7-8, with D uncertain. CDR1 and CDR2 from the germline V gene are SGHVS and FQNEAQ. The CDR3 has 17 amino acids. Trimming left V 1 base short and J 0 bases short, with 13 bases between. CDR3 sequence (DNA): TGTGCCAGCAGCTTAGGACCCGCGTACCTCTCCTACAATGAGCAGTTCTTC. It translates to CASSLGPAYLSYNEQFF.

The CDR3 bases are TGTGCCAGCAGTGCCTTGGACGACCGAGCCAGGGGGACCCAGTACTTC. The encoded protein is CASSALDDRARGTQYF. The chain uses TRBV25-1 and TRBJ2-5, with D possibly TRBD1 on 6 matching bases. V was trimmed by 4 bases and J by 7 bases, leaving 22 bases between them. CDR3 size: 16 residues. Germline lookup yields CDR1 MGHDK and CDR2 SYGVNS.

The V call is TRBV29-1, the J call TRBJ1-4; 8 bases align to TRBD1. This CDR3 has 15 residues. V dropped 4 bases and J dropped 7; count of bases not matched to a gene: 11. The germline V gene has CDR1 SQVTM and CDR2 ANQGSEA. For the CDR3, the DNA is TGCAGCGTTGGCGCAGGGGGCGGAAAGGTTGAAAAACTGTTTTTT. This translates into CSVGAGGGKVEKLFF.